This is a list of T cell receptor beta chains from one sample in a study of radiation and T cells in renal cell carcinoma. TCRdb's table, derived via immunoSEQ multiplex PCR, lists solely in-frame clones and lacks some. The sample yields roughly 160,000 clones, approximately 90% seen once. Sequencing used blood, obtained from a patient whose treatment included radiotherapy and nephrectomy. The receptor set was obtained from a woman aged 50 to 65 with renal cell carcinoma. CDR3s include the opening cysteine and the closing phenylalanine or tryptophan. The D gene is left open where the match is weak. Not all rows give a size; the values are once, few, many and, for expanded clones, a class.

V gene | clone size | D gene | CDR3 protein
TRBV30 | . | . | CAWSVSRGAQGGYTF
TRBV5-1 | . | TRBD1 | CASSYFGTGDEKLFF
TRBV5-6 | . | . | CASSLSQGRGGPYNQPQHF
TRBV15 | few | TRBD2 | CATLNAGGRYPKNIQYF
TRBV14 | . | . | CASSRSVSRGGGYTF
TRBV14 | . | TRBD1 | CASSFGTAATFEQYF
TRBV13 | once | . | CASSLRRTNEKLFF
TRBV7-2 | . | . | CASSLNGGSNYGYTF
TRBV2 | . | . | CASRGWRGRNEQFF
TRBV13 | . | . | CASSFRGRWEQYF
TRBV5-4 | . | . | CASSFIGEVEKLFF
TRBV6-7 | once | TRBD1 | CASSSRQGRPYSPLHF
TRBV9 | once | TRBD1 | CASSARPAGGDEKLFF